Below are 8 T cell receptor beta chains sequenced from a single sample in a study of lymphopenia after photon versus proton radiotherapy. Profiled with immunoSEQ multiplex PCR; TCRdb holds only in-frame clones, not every one. Among some 7,000 clones listed, approximately 80% were seen once. The sequencing here drew on peripheral blood, taken from a patient treated with photon-based radiotherapy. The receptor source for this set is a man aged 30 to 39 with gastric cancer.

The chain recombines TRBV5-5 with TRBJ1-1; D unresolved. The germline CDR1 and CDR2 sequences are SGHKS and YYEKEE (reference sequence). CDR3 size: 16 residues. V was pared by 0 bases and J by 0 bases, with 12 bases between. The CDR3 sequence: CASSLGGQLLNTEAFF. Here the CDR3 DNA reads TGTGCCAGCAGCTTGGGGGGTCAGCTCCTGAACACTGAAGCTTTCTTT. Complete variable domain (other parts from reference TRBV5-5 and TRBJ1-1): DAGVTQSPTHLIKTRGQQVTLRCSPISGHKSVSWYQQVLGQGPQFIFQYYEKEERGRGNFPDRFSARQFPNYSSELNVNALLLGDSALYLCASSLGGQLLNTEAFFGQGTRLTVV.

The genes are TRBV19 and TRBJ2-3; the D gene is possibly TRBD1 (6 bases). Trimming removed 8 bases from V and 6 bases from J, with 9 bases in between. Germline loops: CDR1 LNHDA, CDR2 SQIVND (reference sequence). The CDR3 covers 11 residues. CDR3 sequence: CASQRGDTQYF. The CDR3 DNA is TGTGCCAGTCAGAGGGGGGATACGCAGTATTTT.

The V call is TRBV7-2, the J call TRBJ2-1; unclear D gene. Trimming took off 4 bases at V and 0 bases at J, with 7 bases between the two ends. Germline CDR1 and CDR2: SGHTA and FQGNSA. The CDR3 has 14 amino acids. The CDR3 nucleotides are TGTGCCAGCAGCTACTCAGACTCCTACAATGAGCAGTTCTTC. Translated, it gives CASSYSDSYNEQFF.

The chain links TRBV19 to TRBJ2-3; a weak D match, TRBD2 (6 bases). V dropped 3 bases and J dropped 4 bases, with 11 bases sitting between them. Germline V gene sequence: CDR1 LNHDA, CDR2 SQIVND (reference sequence). This CDR3 comprises 14 residues. CDR3 sequence (DNA): TGTGCCAGTAGTATCTCCGGGGAGGCAGATACGCAGTATTTT. Its protein product is CASSISGEADTQYF.

V gene TRBV9 combines with J gene TRBJ2-1, with D perhaps TRBD2 (5 bases). Trimming shortened V by 4 bases and J by 0 bases, and 14 bases separated the two germline ends. The germline V gene encodes CDR1 SGDLS and CDR2 YYNGEE. This CDR3 comprises 16 residues. For the CDR3, the DNA is TGTGCCAGCAGCCCCAAATGGGAGAGCTCCTACAATGAGCAGTTCTTC. Protein sequence: CASSPKWESSYNEQFF.

The chain employs TRBV6-5 and TRBJ2-1; TRBD2 matches 8 bases. The CDR3 totals 15 residues. Germline V gene data show CDR1 as MNHEY and CDR2 as SVGAGI. With V trimmed by 6 bases and J by 6 bases, 10 bases remained unmatched. The CDR3 region is CASREGREAFNEQFF. For the CDR3, the DNA is TGTGCCAGCAGAGAGGGGCGGGAGGCTTTCAATGAGCAGTTCTTC.

The chain combines TRBV19 with TRBJ1-1, with D unclear. Germline CDR1 reads LNHDA; CDR2 reads SQIVND (reference sequence). The V and J ends lost 6 bases and 5 bases respectively, with 16 bases between them. This CDR3 is built from 14 residues. CDR3 loop: CASSPYLGGTEAFF. CDR3 nucleotides: TGTGCCAGTAGCCCCTACTTAGGAGGGACTGAAGCTTTCTTT.

This chain links TRBV18 with TRBJ2-1; 14 bases match TRBD2. CDR1 is KGHSH and CDR2 is LQKENI in the germline V gene. Germline trimming cut 3 bases from V and 10 bases from J; bases unmatched to any gene: 2. This CDR3 region has 14 residues. CDR3 bases: TGTGCCAGCTCACCGGGACTAGCGGGAGAGGAGCAGTTCTTC. Its protein is CASSPGLAGEEQFF.